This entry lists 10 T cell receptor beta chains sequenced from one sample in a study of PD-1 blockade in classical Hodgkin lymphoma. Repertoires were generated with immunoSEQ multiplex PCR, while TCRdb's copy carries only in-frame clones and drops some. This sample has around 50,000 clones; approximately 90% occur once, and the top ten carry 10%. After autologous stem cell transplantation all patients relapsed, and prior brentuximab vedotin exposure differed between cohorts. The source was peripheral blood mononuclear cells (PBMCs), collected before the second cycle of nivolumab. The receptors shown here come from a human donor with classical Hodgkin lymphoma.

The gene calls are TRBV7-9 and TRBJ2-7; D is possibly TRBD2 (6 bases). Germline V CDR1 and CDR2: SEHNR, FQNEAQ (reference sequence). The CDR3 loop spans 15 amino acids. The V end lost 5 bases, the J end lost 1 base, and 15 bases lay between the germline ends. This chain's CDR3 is CASSPEGRSSYEQYF. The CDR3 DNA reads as TGTGCCAGCAGCCCTGAGGGGAGGAGTTCCTACGAGCAGTACTTC.

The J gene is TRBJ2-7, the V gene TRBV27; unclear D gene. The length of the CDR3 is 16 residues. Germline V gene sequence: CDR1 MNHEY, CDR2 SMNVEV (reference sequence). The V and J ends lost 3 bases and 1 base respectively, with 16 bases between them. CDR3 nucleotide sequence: TGTGCCAGCAGTTTGGCCGGGCGTGCTTTTTCCTACGAGCAGTACTTC. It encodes CASSLAGRAFSYEQYF.

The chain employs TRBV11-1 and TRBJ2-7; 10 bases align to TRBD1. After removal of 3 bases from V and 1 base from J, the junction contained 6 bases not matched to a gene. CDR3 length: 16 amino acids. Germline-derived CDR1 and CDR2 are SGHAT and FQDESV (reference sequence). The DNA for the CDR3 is TGTGCCAGCAGCTTTTGGGGGACAGGGGAATCCTACGAGCAGTACTTC. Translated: CASSFWGTGESYEQYF.

The CDR3 coding sequence is TGTGCCAGCAGCTTAGCCATCTCTGGAAACACCATATATTTT. Its translation: CASSLAISGNTIYF. The chain couples TRBV7-9 to TRBJ1-3; no definite D call. Trimming pared 0 bases from V and 0 bases from J, leaving 3 bases between. In germline, CDR1 is SEHNR, CDR2 FQNEAQ (reference sequence). The CDR3 runs to 14 residues.

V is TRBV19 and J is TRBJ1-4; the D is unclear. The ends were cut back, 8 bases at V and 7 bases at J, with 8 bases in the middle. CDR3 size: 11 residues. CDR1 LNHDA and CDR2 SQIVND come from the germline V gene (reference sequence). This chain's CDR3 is CASHFREKLFF. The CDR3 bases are TGTGCCAGTCATTTCCGTGAAAAACTGTTTTTT.

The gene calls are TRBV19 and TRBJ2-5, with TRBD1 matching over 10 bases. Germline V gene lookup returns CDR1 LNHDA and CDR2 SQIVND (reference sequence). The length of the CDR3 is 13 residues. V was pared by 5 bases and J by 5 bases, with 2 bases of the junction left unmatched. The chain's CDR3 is CASSDRGLETQYF. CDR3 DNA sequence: TGTGCCAGTAGTGACAGGGGGCTGGAGACCCAGTACTTC.

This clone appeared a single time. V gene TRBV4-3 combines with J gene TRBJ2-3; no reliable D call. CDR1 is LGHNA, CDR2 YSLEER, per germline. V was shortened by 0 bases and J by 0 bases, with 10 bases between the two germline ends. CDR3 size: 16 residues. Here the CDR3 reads CASSQDTWPSTDTQYF. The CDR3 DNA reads TGCGCCAGCAGCCAAGATACATGGCCTAGCACAGATACGCAGTATTTT.

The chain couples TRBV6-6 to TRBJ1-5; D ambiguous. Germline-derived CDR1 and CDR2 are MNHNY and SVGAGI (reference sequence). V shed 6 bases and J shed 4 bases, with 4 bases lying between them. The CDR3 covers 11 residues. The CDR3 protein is CASSQNQPQHF. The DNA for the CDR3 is TGTGCCAGCAGCCAGAATCAGCCCCAGCATTTT.

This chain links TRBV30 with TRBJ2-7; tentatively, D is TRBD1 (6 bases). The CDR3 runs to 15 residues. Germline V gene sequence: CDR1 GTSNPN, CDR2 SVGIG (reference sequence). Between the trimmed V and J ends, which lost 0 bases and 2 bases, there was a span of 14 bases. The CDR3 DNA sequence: TGTGCCTGGAGTGTAGTCCGAGAGGGGGCCTACGAGCAGTACTTC. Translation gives CAWSVVREGAYEQYF. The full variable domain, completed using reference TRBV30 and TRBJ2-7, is SQTIHQWPATLVQPVGSPLSLECTVEGTSNPNLYWYRQAAGRGLQLLFYSVGIGQISSEVPQNLSASRPQDRQFILSSKKLLLSDSGFYLCAWSVVREGAYEQYFGPGTRLTVT.

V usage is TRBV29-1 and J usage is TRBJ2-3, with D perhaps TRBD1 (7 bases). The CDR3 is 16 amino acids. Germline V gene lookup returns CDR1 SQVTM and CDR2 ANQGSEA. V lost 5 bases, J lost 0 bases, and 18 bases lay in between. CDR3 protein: CSVLPPGGGSTDTQYF. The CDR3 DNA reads TGCAGCGTTCTCCCCCCAGGGGGAGGAAGCACAGATACGCAGTATTTT.